Following are 6 T cell receptor beta chains from one sample sequenced in a study of vaccination and CD4 T cells after COVID-19. The antigens for these receptors are not known. Stated treatment: roughly 11-day PBMC culture with coronavirus spike peptide pools or control peptides (ViraFEST assay). The Oncomine TCR Beta short-read assay generated sequence data from the DNA of cultured CD4+ T cells. TCRdb reprocessed the PCR reads with MiXCR, giving one entry per CDR3 protein. The sample comprises 17,000 or so distinct CDR3 sequences, roughly 41% of which are singletons, and around a fifth rests with the top ten. The specimen comprised CD4+ T cells from blood, cultured in vitro, sampled before SARS-CoV-2 vaccination. All receptors derive from a human donor who received a COVID-19 vaccine.

V gene TRBV30 combines with J gene TRBJ1-4; the D is unclear. The germline V gene has CDR1 GTSNPN and CDR2 SVGIG (reference sequence). Between the trimmed V and J ends, which lost 0 bases and 8 bases, there was a span of 10 bases. The CDR3 runs 13 residues. The CDR3 nucleotides read TGTGCCTGGAGTGTGGAGAGTCAGGAAAAACTGTTTTTT. As protein: CAWSVESQEKLFF.

This clonotype has a handful of counts. V is TRBV6-1 and J is TRBJ1-5; maybe TRBD1 (5 bases). Per germline, CDR1 MNHNS and CDR2 SASEGT. Trimming shortened V by 4 bases and J by 4 bases, and 17 bases separated the two germline ends. This CDR3 is built from 16 residues. In DNA form, the CDR3 reads TGTGCCAGCAGTGCGGTCGTAGGGGCCGGAAATCAGCCCCAGCATTTT. Amino acids: CASSAVVGAGNQPQHF.

V and J are TRBV6-1 and TRBJ1-2; 9 nucleotides line up with TRBD1. Germline-derived CDR1 and CDR2 are MNHNS and SASEGT. J lost 4 bases, V lost 4 bases, and 4 bases had no gene match. The CDR3 is 14 amino acids. The CDR3 nucleotides read TGTGCCAGCAGTGGGGACAGGGATTCCTATGGCTACACCTTC. Its translation is CASSGDRDSYGYTF.

This clonotype was seen a few times. The chain links TRBV5-1 to TRBJ1-6, with 9 bases that match TRBD1. With V trimmed by 4 bases and J by 7 bases, 6 bases remained unmatched. The CDR3 runs 15 residues. Germline V lookup: CDR1 SGHRS, CDR2 YFSETQ. For the CDR3, the DNA is TGCGCCAGCAGCGCTACAGGGGGCGGGAATTCACCCCTCCACTTT. Translation: CASSATGGGNSPLHF.

The chain couples TRBV2 to TRBJ1-2, with D possibly being TRBD1 (5 bases). CDR1 and CDR2 from the germline V gene are SNHLY and FYNNEI. Deletions cut 3 bases from V and 0 bases from J, with 23 bases between. The CDR3 covers 19 residues. CDR3 sequence reads: CASSDSGTGGNSPNYGYTF. The CDR3, as DNA: TGTGCCAGCAGTGATTCGGGGACGGGCGGAAATAGCCCTAACTATGGCTACACCTTC. Filled out from reference TRBV2 and TRBJ1-2, the complete variable domain reads EPEVTQTPSHQVTQMGQEVILRCVPISNHLYFYWYRQILGQKVEFLVSFYNNEISEKSEIFDDQFSVERPDGSNFTLKIRSTKLEDSAMYFCASSDSGTGGNSPNYGYTFGSGTRLTVV.

The chain links TRBV12-3 or TRBV12-4 to TRBJ2-2; TRBD2 might be the D (7 bases). V was trimmed by 3 bases and J by 3 bases, leaving 11 bases between them. The CDR3 extends over 15 amino acids. CDR3 sequence (DNA): TGTGCCAGCAGTTTCCGGGGGGCCGACACCGGGGAGCTGTTTTTT. As protein: CASSFRGADTGELFF.